Listed below are T cell receptor beta chains from one sample, sequenced in a study of T cells after yellow fever vaccination. TCRdb re-called the 5' RACE reads through MiXCR, storing one row per CDR3 protein. The sample has hundreds of thousands of distinct CDR3 sequences, roughly 17% seen once. This specimen consisted of PBMCs, obtained about 5 days after the first yellow fever vaccination. These TCRs come from a man aged 18-30 years who received the YFV17D yellow fever vaccine. Each CDR3 is given with its conserved first and last residue. A D gene is named only where the DNA matches it firmly. Expanded clones are given a class, and other clones once, few, many or no size at all.

>TRBJ2-5|-|TRBV10-3|few
CAISEKGPTGRTQYF
TGTGCCATCAGTGAGAAAGGACCGACGGGAAGGACCCAGTACTTC
>TRBJ2-1|TRBD2|TRBV30|-
CAWSPGSGGANEQFF
TGTGCCTGGAGCCCAGGGAGCGGGGGGGCCAATGAGCAGTTCTTC
>TRBJ1-2|TRBD1|TRBV5-6|-
CASSWTGIGGYTF
TGTGCCAGCAGCTGGACAGGGATCGGGGGCTACACCTTC
>TRBJ2-2|-|TRBV5-4|few
CASSLGGRNTGELFF
TGTGCCAGCAGTCTCGGGGGGCGGAACACCGGGGAGCTGTTTTTT
>TRBJ2-3|-|TRBV12-3/TRBV12-4|-
CATGEQGSDTQYF
TGTGCCACTGGGGAACAGGGCTCAGATACGCAGTATTTT
>TRBJ2-1|-|TRBV5-5|many
CASSLEGWTYNEQFF
TGTGCCAGCAGCTTGGAAGGGTGGACCTACAATGAGCAGTTCTTC
>TRBJ1-1|-|TRBV19|-
CASRWRNGGTTEAFF
TGTGCCAGTAGATGGAGGAACGGCGGGACCACTGAAGCTTTCTTT
>TRBJ2-1|TRBD1|TRBV5-4|few
CASSSGQASYNEQFF
TGTGCCAGCAGCTCCGGACAGGCCTCGTACAATGAGCAGTTCTTC
>TRBJ2-7|-|TRBV7-9|few
CASSPRQAYEQYF
TGTGCCAGCAGCCCCAGACAGGCCTACGAGCAGTACTTC
>TRBJ2-3|-|TRBV11-2|-
CASSLEGGGSTDTQYF
TGTGCCAGCAGCTTAGAGGGGGGCGGGAGCACAGATACGCAGTATTTT
>TRBJ1-1|-|TRBV5-1|-
CASSLEPGQNTEAFF
TGCGCCAGCAGCCTGGAGCCGGGACAGAACACTGAAGCTTTCTTT
>TRBJ1-1|-|TRBV7-2|-
CASRLTGTVWFEAFF
TGTGCCAGCAGGTTAACCGGGACCGTATGGTTTGAAGCTTTCTTT
>TRBJ2-1|TRBD2|TRBV24-1|-
CATSDGTSGGVNEQFF
TGTGCCACCAGTGATGGGACTAGCGGGGGGGTCAATGAGCAGTTCTTC
>TRBJ1-1|TRBD1|TRBV24-1|few
CATSEPGQKINTEAFF
TGTGCCACCAGCGAACCGGGACAGAAGATAAACACTGAAGCTTTCTTT
>TRBJ2-4|TRBD2|TRBV11-2|-
CASSSIIVSGNIQYF
TGTGCCAGCAGCTCCATTATCGTTAGCGGGAACATTCAGTACTTC
>TRBJ1-3|-|TRBV21-1|-
CASAPKHMGCGNTIYF
TGTGCCAGCGCACCGAAGCATATGGGGTGCGGAAACACCATATATTTT
>TRBJ1-1|TRBD1|TRBV6-1|-
CASRKLGQANEAFF
TGTGCCAGCAGAAAGTTAGGACAGGCCAATGAAGCTTTCTTT
>TRBJ2-7|TRBD1|TRBV5-1|-
CASSSGTELTYEQYF
TGCGCCAGCAGCTCAGGGACAGAGCTTACCTACGAGCAGTACTTC
>TRBJ2-3|TRBD2|TRBV30|many
CAWTPGGGATDTQYF
TGTGCCTGGACCCCCGGCGGGGGGGCCACAGATACGCAGTATTTT
>TRBJ2-2|-|TRBV4-2|few
CASSLGTATGELFF
TGTGCCAGCAGCCTAGGGACGGCCACCGGGGAGCTGTTTTTT
>TRBJ1-1|-|TRBV29-1|few
CSASIGVNEAFF
TGCAGCGCCAGCATCGGGGTAAATGAAGCTTTCTTT
>TRBJ1-1|-|TRBV6-1|few
CASSPRGRDGEAFF
TGTGCCAGCAGTCCCCGGGGCAGGGATGGTGAAGCTTTCTTT
>TRBJ1-6|-|TRBV20-1|-
CSARGTVNSPLHF
TGCAGTGCTAGAGGGACAGTTAATTCACCCCTCCACTTT
>TRBJ1-1|-|TRBV4-1|few
CASSQGALGSNTEAFF
TGCGCCAGCAGCCAAGGGGCGTTAGGATCGAACACTGAAGCTTTCTTT
>TRBJ2-5|TRBD2|TRBV5-1|-
CASSLRLAPGTQYF
TGCGCCAGCAGCTTGAGACTAGCGCCGGGGACCCAGTACTTC
>TRBJ2-3|-|TRBV19|-
CASSEQGADTQYF
TGTGCCAGTAGCGAACAGGGCGCAGATACGCAGTATTTT
>TRBJ1-1|-|TRBV7-2|few
CASSPQRGRGTEAFF
TGTGCCAGCAGCCCACAGAGGGGCCGGGGCACTGAAGCTTTCTTT
>TRBJ2-2|TRBD2|TRBV4-3|many
CASSQITGTSGGGGELFF
TGCGCCAGCAGCCAAATTACTGGGACTAGCGGCGGTGGCGGGGAGCTGTTTTTT